This paragraph covers one T cell receptor beta chain sequence. The data stem from a study of OX40 agonist ivuxolimab in advanced cancers. The wider study: Ivuxolimab, which patients received intravenously every 2 weeks, was dosed at 0.01 to 10 mg/kg.

The CDR3 totals 15 residues. Germline-derived CDR1 and CDR2 are SEHNR and FQNEAQ (reference sequence). Trimming removed 5 bases from V and 0 bases from J, with 13 bases in between. Produced via immunoSEQ multiplex PCR; TCRdb's table is partial and in-frame only. Here the sample spans about 82,000 clones, over 65% being singletons. The sequenced sample was CD4+ or CD8+ T cells sorted from blood, obtained in a trial of the OX40 agonist ivuxolimab. The sequence came from an adult with an advanced solid tumor such as melanoma, head and neck, liver or kidney cancer. The J gene is TRBJ2-5, the V gene TRBV7-9; the D gene is possibly TRBD2 (5 bases). The CDR3 loop reads CASSPRPGYQETQYF. The CDR3 DNA reads as TGTGCCAGCAGCCCGCGCCCGGGGTACCAAGAGACCCAGTACTTC.